Each of the 5 T cell receptor beta chains below was sequenced from the same sample in a study of T cells in Graves' hyperthyroidism and ophthalmopathy. Authors of the study amplified TCR beta CDR3 regions from RNA transcripts. With the HTBI primer set, the TCR CDR3 went through a first round of RT-PCR. TCRdb re-analysed the multiplex PCR reads in MiXCR, keeping a single row per CDR3 protein. This table holds around 700,000 distinct CDR3 sequences, around 40% found once. The sample was blood. Source of these receptors: a woman aged 40 to 50 with Graves' hyperthyroidism.

About this clonotype itself: A much larger clonotype is one base distant, so this may be a read error. The rearrangement uses TRBV7-9 and TRBJ1-4; D gene unclear. Germline V lookup: CDR1 SEHNR, CDR2 FQNEAQ (reference sequence). This CDR3 is built from 15 residues. Trimming shortened V by 11 bases and J by 0 bases, and 16 bases separated the two germline ends. This CDR3 reads CAGTEEYTTNEKLFF. CDR3 coding DNA: TGTGCCGGCACGGAAGAGTATACAACTAATGAAAAACTGTTTTTT.

Points on this clonotype: Germline and junction disagree at one end, which may indicate a read error. The CDR3 bases are TGTGTCAGCAGCTTAGAACACTCTAGCTATGGCTACACCTTC. Amino acids: CVSSLEHSSYGYTF. This rearrangement joins TRBV7-6 to TRBJ1-2; D is unresolved. This CDR3 region has 14 residues. The V gene's germline CDR1 is SGHVS and CDR2 FNYEAQ.

This clonotype came up many times. The V call is TRBV20-1, the J call TRBJ2-5; 7 positions match TRBD1. Germline CDR1 DFQATT, CDR2 SNEGSKA (reference sequence). J gave up 2 bases and V 5 bases, and 5 bases lay outside the gene matches. The CDR3 consists of 13 residues. This CDR3 is CSAHPGQQETQYF. DNA for the CDR3: TGCAGTGCTCATCCGGGACAGCAAGAGACCCAGTACTTC.

At least ten counts were recorded for this clonotype. This chain joins TRBV10-1 and TRBJ1-5; D might be TRBD1 (6 bases). V lost 8 bases, J lost 7 bases, and 6 bases lay in between. Germline V gene sequence: CDR1 WNHNN, CDR2 SYGVQD (reference sequence). The CDR3 runs 10 residues. The DNA for the CDR3 is TGCGCCAGCGGGACACAGCCCCAGCATTTT. It specifies CASGTQPQHF.

This clonotype showed up many times. The chain carries TRBV7-2 and TRBJ1-5, with 7 bases fitting TRBD1. Germline CDR1 and CDR2: SGHTA and FQGNSA. V trimming: 4 bases; J trimming: 2 bases; junction bases outside the gene matches: 5. CDR3 length: 15 amino acids. The CDR3 nucleotides are TGTGCCAGCAGCTCCTGGACAGGCCGCAATCAGCCCCAGCATTTT. This encodes CASSSWTGRNQPQHF.